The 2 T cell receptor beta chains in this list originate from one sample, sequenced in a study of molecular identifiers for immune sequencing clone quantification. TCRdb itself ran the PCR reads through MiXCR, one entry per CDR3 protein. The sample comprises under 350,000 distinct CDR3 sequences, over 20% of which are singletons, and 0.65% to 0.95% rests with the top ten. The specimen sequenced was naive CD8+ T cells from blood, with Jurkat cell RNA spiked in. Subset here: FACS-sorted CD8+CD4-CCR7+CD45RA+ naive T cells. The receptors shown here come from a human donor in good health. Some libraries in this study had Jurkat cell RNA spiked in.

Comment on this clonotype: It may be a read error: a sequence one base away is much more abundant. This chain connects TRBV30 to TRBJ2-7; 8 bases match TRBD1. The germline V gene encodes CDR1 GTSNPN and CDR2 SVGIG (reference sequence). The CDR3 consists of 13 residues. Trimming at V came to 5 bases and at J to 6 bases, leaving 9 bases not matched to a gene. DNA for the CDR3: TGTGCCTGGTCGACAGGGGATTCGTGCGAGCAGTACTTC. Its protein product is CAWSTGDSCEQYF.

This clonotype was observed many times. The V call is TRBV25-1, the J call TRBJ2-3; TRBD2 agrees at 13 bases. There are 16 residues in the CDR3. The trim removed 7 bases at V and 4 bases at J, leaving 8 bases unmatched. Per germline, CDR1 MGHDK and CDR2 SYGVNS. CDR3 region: CASNPGLAGPPDTQYF. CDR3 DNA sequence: TGTGCCAGCAATCCGGGACTAGCGGGGCCACCAGATACGCAGTATTTT.